The 15 T cell receptor beta chains below were found in one sample sequenced in a study of T cells in localized non-small cell lung cancer. The method was immunoSEQ multiplex PCR; TCRdb's version includes in-frame clones alone and lacks a portion of them. The profile covers over 20,000 clones, with roughly nine tenths appearing a single time and under 3% taken by the ten largest. The sequencing here drew on peripheral blood, taken before any cancer treatment. These TCRs come from a woman aged 40-69 years with stage I lung adenocarcinoma.

The chain links TRBV11-2 to TRBJ2-5, with 7 bases fitting TRBD2. Per germline, CDR1 SGHAT and CDR2 FQNNGV. Trimming took 1 base from V and 0 from J; bases not matched to a gene: 5. This CDR3 spans 16 amino acids. The CDR3 DNA is TGTGCCAGCAGCTTAGTAACGGGAGGCCACCAAGAGACCCAGTACTTC. This codes for CASSLVTGGHQETQYF.

J is TRBJ2-7 and V is TRBV19, with D possibly matching TRBD1 (7 bases). This CDR3 contains 14 residues. V lost 3 bases, J lost 3 bases, and 12 bases lay in between. CDR1 LNHDA and CDR2 SQIVND come from the germline V gene (reference sequence). CDR3 DNA: TGTGCCAGTAGTATTCAGGGGGGTCACTACGAGCAGTACTTC. Residues: CASSIQGGHYEQYF.

This chain joins TRBV27 and TRBJ2-1, with D tentatively TRBD2 (5 bases). The CDR3 consists of 14 residues. Trimming removed 3 bases at V and 6 bases at J, with 12 bases between. Germline loops: CDR1 MNHEY, CDR2 SMNVEV (reference sequence). The CDR3 DNA follows: TGTGCCAGCAGTTTTACTAGGTTCGCCAATGAGCAGTTCTTC. It is translated as CASSFTRFANEQFF.

The V and J genes are TRBV7-9 and TRBJ1-4, with 7 positions matching TRBD1. Germline V gene data show CDR1 as SEHNR and CDR2 as FQNEAQ (reference sequence). The CDR3 is 14 amino acids. Trimming removed 2 bases from V and 7 bases from J; junction bases left unmatched: 4. CDR3 amino acids: CASSLLGQVEKLFF. CDR3 sequence (DNA): TGTGCCAGCAGCTTACTTGGACAGGTTGAAAAACTGTTTTTT.

The chain employs TRBV9 and TRBJ2-3; weak D call: TRBD2 (5 bases). The V end was cut by 0 bases, the J end by 0 bases, with 8 bases between. From germline, CDR1 is SGDLS and CDR2 YYNGEE. The length of the CDR3 is 15 residues. The CDR3: CASSVAPGSTDTQYF. The CDR3 DNA reads as TGTGCCAGCAGCGTAGCGCCGGGGAGCACAGATACGCAGTATTTT.

The J gene is TRBJ2-3, the V gene TRBV5-1; the match to TRBD1 covers 9 bases. The trim removed 4 bases at V and 6 bases at J, leaving 6 bases unmatched. This CDR3 is 14 amino acids long. Germline V gene lookup returns CDR1 SGHRS and CDR2 YFSETQ. The CDR3 bases are TGCGCCAGCAGCGCAACAGGGGGCCCTGATACGCAGTATTTT. It codes for CASSATGGPDTQYF.

The chain links TRBV5-1 to TRBJ1-2, with 8 bases matching TRBD1. The J segment lost 5 bases and the V segment lost 5 bases, leaving 8 bases of the junction unmatched. The CDR3 has 14 amino acids. Germline CDR1 and CDR2: SGHRS and YFSETQ. Written as DNA, the CDR3 is TGCGCCAGCAGGGCTGGACAGGGACGTTATGGCTACACCTTC. Residues: CASRAGQGRYGYTF.

This chain joins TRBV6-5 and TRBJ1-5, with 7 positions matching TRBD1. The CDR3 totals 15 residues. V dropped 6 bases and J dropped 0; count of bases not matched to a gene: 5. CDR1 and CDR2 from the germline V gene are MNHEY and SVGAGI. The CDR3 region is CASRRDRSSNQPQHF. The CDR3 DNA is TGTGCCAGCAGAAGGGACAGATCTAGCAATCAGCCCCAGCATTTT.

This clone was counted once. The gene calls are TRBV18 and TRBJ2-3; a possible D gene is TRBD1 (6 bases). V was trimmed by 3 bases and J by 4 bases, leaving 14 bases between them. The CDR3 contains 15 residues. Germline V lookup: CDR1 KGHSH, CDR2 LQKENI. The CDR3 nucleotides read TGTGCCAGCTCACCTTTCGGACAGAATCCAGATACGCAGTATTTT. Its translation: CASSPFGQNPDTQYF.

This clone appeared once. The rearrangement uses TRBV5-1 and TRBJ2-7, with D uncertain. The CDR3 consists of 14 residues. Trimming stripped 4 bases from V and 0 bases from J, with 11 bases between. Germline V CDR1 and CDR2: SGHRS, YFSETQ. CDR3 sequence reads: CASSPFEPSYEQYF. The CDR3 bases are TGCGCCAGCAGCCCCTTCGAGCCCTCCTACGAGCAGTACTTC.

The V gene is TRBV28, the J gene TRBJ2-7; D might be TRBD2 (6 bases). CDR3 length: 15 residues. Germline-derived CDR1 and CDR2 are MDHEN and SYDVKM. V lost 3 bases to trimming and J lost 3 bases, with 15 bases between them. The chain's CDR3 is CASSFSAGWDYEQYF. The DNA for the CDR3 is TGTGCCAGCAGTTTCTCTGCGGGATGGGACTACGAGCAGTACTTC.

V gene TRBV5-1 combines with J gene TRBJ2-3; D is ambiguous. V was shortened by 2 bases and J by 0 bases, with 10 bases between the two germline ends. CDR3 length equals 15 residues. Per the germline V gene, CDR1 is SGHRS and CDR2 is YFSETQ. The CDR3 region has the DNA TGCGCCAGCAGCTTACAGCAGCCTAGCACAGATACGCAGTATTTT. Translation: CASSLQQPSTDTQYF. Filled out from reference TRBV5-1 and TRBJ2-3, the complete variable domain reads KAGVTQTPRYLIKTRGQQVTLSCSPISGHRSVSWYQQTPGQGLQFLFEYFSETQRNKGNFPGRFSGRQFSNSRSEMNVSTLELGDSALYLCASSLQQPSTDTQYFGPGTRLTVL.

The V and J genes are TRBV4-1 and TRBJ2-7, with 9 bases aligning to TRBD2. V trimming: 1 base; J trimming: 2 bases; junction bases outside the gene matches: 6. Germline V gene data show CDR1 as MGHRA and CDR2 as YSYEKL. This CDR3 contains 16 residues. CDR3 nucleotides: TGCGCCAGCAGCCAAGGGTCAGCGGGAGGCCCCTACGAGCAGTACTTC. It encodes CASSQGSAGGPYEQYF.

The chain couples TRBV19 to TRBJ1-2; no reliable D call. The germline V gene has CDR1 LNHDA and CDR2 SQIVND (reference sequence). The ends were cut back, 2 bases at V and 4 bases at J, with 8 bases in the middle. The CDR3 loop spans 13 amino acids. The chain's CDR3 is CASSITRSYGYTF. The CDR3 DNA is TGTGCCAGTAGTATAACAAGGAGCTATGGCTACACCTTC.

This rearrangement joins TRBV29-1 to TRBJ2-7, with TRBD2 identical over 11 bases. Germline loops: CDR1 SQVTM, CDR2 ANQGSEA. This CDR3 region has 14 residues. The V gene end was trimmed by 4 bases and the J gene end by 2 bases; junction bases not matched to a gene: 4. Here the CDR3 reads CSVGIAGGPYEQYF. CDR3 sequence (DNA): TGCAGCGTTGGAATAGCGGGAGGGCCCTACGAGCAGTACTTC.